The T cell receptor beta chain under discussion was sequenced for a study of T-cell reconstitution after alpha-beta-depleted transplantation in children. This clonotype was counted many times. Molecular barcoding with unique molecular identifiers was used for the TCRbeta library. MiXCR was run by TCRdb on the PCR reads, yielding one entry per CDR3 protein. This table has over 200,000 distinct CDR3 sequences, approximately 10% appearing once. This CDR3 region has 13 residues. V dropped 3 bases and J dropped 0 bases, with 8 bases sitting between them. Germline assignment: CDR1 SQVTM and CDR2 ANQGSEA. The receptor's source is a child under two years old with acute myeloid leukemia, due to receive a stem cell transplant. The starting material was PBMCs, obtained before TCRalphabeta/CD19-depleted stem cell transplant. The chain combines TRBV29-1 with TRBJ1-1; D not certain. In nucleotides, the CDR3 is TGCAGCGTTGACAGCACCATGAACACTGAAGCTTTCTTT. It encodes CSVDSTMNTEAFF.